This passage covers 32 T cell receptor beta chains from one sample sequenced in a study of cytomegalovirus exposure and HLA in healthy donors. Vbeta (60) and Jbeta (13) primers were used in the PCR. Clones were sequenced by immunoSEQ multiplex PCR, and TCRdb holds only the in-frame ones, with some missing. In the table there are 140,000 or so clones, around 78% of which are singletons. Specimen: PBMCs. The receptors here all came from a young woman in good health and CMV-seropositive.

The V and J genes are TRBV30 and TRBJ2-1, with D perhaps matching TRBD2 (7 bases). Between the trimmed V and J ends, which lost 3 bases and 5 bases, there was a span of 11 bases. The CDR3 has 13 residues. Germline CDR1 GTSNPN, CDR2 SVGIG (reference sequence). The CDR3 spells CAWSGGRDNEQFF. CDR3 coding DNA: TGTGCCTGGAGCGGGGGGCGGGACAATGAGCAGTTCTTC.

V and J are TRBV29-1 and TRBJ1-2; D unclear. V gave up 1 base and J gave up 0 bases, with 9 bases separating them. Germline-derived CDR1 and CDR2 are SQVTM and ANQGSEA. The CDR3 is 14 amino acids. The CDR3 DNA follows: TGCAGCGTTGAAGGGGGAGTTTCTAACTATGGCTACACCTTC. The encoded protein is CSVEGGVSNYGYTF. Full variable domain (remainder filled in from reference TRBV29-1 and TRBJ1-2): SAVISQKPSRDICQRGTSLTIQCQVDSQVTMMFWYRQQPGQSLTLIATANQGSEATYESGFVIDKFPISRPNLTFSTLTVSNMSPEDSSIYLCSVEGGVSNYGYTFGSGTRLTVV.

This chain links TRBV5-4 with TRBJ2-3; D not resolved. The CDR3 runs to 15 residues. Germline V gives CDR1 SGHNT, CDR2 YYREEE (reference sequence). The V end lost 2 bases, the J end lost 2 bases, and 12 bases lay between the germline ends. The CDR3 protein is CASSFLSSPTDTQYF. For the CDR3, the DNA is TGTGCCAGCAGCTTTCTTAGCTCCCCCACAGATACGCAGTATTTT.

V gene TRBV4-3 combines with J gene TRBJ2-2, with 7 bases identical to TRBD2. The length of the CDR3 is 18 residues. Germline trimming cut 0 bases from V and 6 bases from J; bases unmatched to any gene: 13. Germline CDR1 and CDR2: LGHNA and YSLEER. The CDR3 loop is CASSQEGRGGEVAGELFF. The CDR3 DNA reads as TGCGCCAGCAGCCAAGAGGGGAGGGGCGGCGAGGTAGCCGGGGAGCTGTTTTTT.

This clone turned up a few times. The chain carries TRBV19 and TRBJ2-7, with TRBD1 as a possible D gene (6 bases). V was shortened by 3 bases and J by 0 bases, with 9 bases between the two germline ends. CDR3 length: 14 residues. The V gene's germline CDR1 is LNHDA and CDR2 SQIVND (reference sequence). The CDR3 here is CASSMQGSSYEQYF. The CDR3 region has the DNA TGTGCCAGTAGTATGCAGGGGAGCTCCTACGAGCAGTACTTC. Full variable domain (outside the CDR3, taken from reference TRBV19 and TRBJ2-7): DGGITQSPKYLFRKEGQNVTLSCEQNLNHDAMYWYRQDPGQGLRLIYYSQIVNDFQKGDIAEGYSVSREKKESFPLTVTSAQKNPTAFYLCASSMQGSSYEQYFGPGTRLTVT.

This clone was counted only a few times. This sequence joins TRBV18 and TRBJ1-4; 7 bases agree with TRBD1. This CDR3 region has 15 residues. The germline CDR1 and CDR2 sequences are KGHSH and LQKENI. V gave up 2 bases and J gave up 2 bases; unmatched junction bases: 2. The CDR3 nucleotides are TGTGCCAGCTCACCATCACAGGGGACTAATGAAAAACTGTTTTTT. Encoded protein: CASSPSQGTNEKLFF.

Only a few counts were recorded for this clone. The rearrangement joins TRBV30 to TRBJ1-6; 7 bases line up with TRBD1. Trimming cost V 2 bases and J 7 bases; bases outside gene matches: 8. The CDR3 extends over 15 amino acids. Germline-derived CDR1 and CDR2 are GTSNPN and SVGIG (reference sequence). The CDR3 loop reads CAWSSRGPSNSPLHF. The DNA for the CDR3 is TGTGCCTGGAGTAGTAGGGGGCCCTCCAATTCACCCCTCCACTTT.

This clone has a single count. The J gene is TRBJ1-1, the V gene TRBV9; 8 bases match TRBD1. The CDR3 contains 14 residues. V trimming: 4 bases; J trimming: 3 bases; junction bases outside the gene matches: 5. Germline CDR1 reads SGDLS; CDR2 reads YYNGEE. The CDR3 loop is CASSPRQGYTEAFF. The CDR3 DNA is TGTGCCAGCAGCCCAAGACAGGGGTACACTGAAGCTTTCTTT.

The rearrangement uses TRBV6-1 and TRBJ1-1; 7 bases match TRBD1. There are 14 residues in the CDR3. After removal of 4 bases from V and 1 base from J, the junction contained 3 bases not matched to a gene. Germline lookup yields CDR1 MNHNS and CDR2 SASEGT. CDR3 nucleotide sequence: TGTGCCAGCAGTGGACGACAGGGGAACACTGAAGCTTTCTTT. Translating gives CASSGRQGNTEAFF.

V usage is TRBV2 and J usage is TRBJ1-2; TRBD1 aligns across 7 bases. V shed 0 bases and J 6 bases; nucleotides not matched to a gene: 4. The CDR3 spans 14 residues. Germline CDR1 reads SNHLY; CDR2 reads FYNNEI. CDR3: CASSEARQGNGYTF. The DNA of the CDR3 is TGTGCCAGCAGTGAAGCGAGACAGGGCAATGGCTACACCTTC.

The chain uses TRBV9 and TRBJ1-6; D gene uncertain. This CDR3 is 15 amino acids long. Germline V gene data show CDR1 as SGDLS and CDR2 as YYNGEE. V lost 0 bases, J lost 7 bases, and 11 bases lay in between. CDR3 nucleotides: TGTGCCAGCAGCGTAGGGTCCCAGCGGAATTCACCCCTCCACTTT. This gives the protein CASSVGSQRNSPLHF.

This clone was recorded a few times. The CDR3 region has the DNA TGTGCCAGCAGCTTGAAGGGGGCGACTCAGCCCCAGCATTTT. The encoded protein is CASSLKGATQPQHF. The rearrangement links TRBV5-6 to TRBJ1-5, with 7 positions matching TRBD1. The trim removed 1 base at V and 6 bases at J, leaving 4 bases unmatched. This CDR3 comprises 14 residues. The germline gives CDR1 SGHDT, CDR2 YYEEEE.

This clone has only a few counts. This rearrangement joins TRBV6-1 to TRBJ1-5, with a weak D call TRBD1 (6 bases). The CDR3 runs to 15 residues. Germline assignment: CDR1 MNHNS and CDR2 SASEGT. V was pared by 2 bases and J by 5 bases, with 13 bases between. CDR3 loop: CASSESQGRYQPQHF. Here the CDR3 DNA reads TGTGCCAGCAGTGAAAGCCAGGGGCGATATCAGCCCCAGCATTTT.

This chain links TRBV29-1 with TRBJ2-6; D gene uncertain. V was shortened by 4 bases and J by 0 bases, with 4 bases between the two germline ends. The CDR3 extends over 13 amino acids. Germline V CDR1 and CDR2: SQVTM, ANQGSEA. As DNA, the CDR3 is TGCAGCGTTGCTGTCTCTGGGGCCAACGTCCTGACTTTC. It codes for CSVAVSGANVLTF.

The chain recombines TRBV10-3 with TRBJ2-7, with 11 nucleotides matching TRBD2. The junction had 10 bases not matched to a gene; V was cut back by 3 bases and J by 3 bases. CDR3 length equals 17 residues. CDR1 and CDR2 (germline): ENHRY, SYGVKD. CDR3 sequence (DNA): TGTGCCATCAGTGAAGATAGACTAGCGGGGACCGACTACGAGCAGTACTTC. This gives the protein CAISEDRLAGTDYEQYF.

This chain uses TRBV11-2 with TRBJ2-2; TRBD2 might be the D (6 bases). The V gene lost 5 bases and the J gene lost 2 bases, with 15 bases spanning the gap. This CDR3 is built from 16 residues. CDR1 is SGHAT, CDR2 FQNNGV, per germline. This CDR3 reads CASSIAGLENTGELFF. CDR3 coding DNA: TGTGCCAGCAGCATCGCGGGACTCGAAAACACCGGGGAGCTGTTTTTT.

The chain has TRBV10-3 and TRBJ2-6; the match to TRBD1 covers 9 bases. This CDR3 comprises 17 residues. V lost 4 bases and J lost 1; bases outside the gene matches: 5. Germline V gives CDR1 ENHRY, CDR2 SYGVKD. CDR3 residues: CAISGGQGLSGANVLTF. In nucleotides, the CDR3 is TGTGCCATCAGTGGGGGACAGGGCCTTTCTGGGGCCAACGTCCTGACTTTC.

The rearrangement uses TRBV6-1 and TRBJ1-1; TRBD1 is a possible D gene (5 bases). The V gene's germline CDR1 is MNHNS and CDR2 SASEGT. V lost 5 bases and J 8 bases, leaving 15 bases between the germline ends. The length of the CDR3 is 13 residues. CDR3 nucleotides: TGTGCCAGCAGTTTGGTGACTTCAGGGGAAGCTTTCTTT. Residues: CASSLVTSGEAFF.

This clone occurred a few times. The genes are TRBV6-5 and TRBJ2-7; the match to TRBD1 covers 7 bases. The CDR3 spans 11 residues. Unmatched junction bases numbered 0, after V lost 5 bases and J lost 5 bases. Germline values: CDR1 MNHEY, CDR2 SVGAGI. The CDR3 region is CASSQGDEQYF. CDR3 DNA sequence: TGTGCCAGCAGTCAGGGGGACGAGCAGTACTTC.

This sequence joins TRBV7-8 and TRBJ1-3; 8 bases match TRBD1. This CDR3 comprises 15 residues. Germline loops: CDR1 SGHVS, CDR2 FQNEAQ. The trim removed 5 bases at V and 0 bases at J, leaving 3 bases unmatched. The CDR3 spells CASSTDRGSGNTIYF. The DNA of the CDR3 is TGTGCCAGCAGCACAGACAGGGGCTCTGGAAACACCATATATTTT.

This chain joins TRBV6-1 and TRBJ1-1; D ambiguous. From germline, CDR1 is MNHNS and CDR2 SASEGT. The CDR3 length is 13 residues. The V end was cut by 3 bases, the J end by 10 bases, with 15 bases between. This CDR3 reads CASSEGGFAAAFF. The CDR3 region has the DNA TGTGCCAGCAGTGAGGGTGGATTCGCGGCAGCTTTCTTT.

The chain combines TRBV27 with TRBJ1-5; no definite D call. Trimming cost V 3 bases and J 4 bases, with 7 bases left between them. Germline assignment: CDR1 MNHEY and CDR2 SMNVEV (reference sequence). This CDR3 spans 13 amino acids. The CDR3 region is CASSFGLNQPQHF. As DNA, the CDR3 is TGTGCCAGCAGTTTCGGACTAAATCAGCCCCAGCATTTT.

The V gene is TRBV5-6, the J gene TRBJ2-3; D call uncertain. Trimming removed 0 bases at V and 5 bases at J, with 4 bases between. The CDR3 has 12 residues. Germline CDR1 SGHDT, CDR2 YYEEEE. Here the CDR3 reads CASSLAGDTQYF. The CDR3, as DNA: TGTGCCAGCAGCTTGGCCGGAGATACGCAGTATTTT. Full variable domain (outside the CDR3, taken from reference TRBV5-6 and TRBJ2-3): DAGVTQSPTHLIKTRGQQVTLRCSPKSGHDTVSWYQQALGQGPQFIFQYYEEEERQRGNFPDRFSGHQFPNYSSELNVNALLLGDSALYLCASSLAGDTQYFGPGTRLTVL.

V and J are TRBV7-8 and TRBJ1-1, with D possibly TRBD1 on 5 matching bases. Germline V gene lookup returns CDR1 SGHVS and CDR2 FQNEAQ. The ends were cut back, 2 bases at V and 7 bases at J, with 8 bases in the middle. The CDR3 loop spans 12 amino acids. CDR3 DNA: TGTGCCAGCAGCTTAAGGGGCCTTGAAGCTTTCTTT. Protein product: CASSLRGLEAFF.

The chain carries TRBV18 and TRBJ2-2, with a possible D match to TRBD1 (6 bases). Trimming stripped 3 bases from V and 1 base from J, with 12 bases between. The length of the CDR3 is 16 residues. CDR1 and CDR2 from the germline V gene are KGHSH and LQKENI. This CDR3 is CASSPTRGQNTGELFF. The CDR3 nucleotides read TGTGCCAGCTCACCTACCCGGGGACAGAACACCGGGGAGCTGTTTTTT. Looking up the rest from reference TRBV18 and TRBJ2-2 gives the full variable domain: NAGVMQNPRHLVRRRGQEARLRCSPMKGHSHVYWYRQLPEEGLKFMVYLQKENIIDESGMPKERFSAEFPKEGPSILRIQQVVRGDSAAYFCASSPTRGQNTGELFFGEGSRLTVL.

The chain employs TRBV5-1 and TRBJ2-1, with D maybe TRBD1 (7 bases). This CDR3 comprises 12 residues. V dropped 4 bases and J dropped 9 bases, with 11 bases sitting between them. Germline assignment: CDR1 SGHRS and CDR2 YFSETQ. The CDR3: CASSPQGGEQFF. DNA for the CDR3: TGCGCCAGCAGCCCCCAGGGGGGTGAGCAGTTCTTC.

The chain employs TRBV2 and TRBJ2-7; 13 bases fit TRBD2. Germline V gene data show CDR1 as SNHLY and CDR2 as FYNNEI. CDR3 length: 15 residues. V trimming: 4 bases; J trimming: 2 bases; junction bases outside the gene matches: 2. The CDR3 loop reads CASSVTSGGAYEQYF. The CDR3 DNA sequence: TGTGCCAGCAGTGTAACTAGCGGGGGGGCCTACGAGCAGTACTTC.

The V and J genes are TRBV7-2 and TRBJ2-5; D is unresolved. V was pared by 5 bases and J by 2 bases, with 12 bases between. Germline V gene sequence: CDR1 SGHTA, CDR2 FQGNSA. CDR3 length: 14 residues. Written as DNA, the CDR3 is TGTGCCAGCAGCGTACGTCAGTTACAAGAGACCCAGTACTTC. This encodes CASSVRQLQETQYF.

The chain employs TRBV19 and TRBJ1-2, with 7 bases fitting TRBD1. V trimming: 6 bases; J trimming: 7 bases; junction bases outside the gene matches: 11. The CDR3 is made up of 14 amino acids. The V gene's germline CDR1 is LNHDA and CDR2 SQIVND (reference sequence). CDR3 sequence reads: CASRGQNLPGGYTF. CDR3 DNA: TGTGCCAGTAGGGGACAGAACTTGCCCGGTGGCTACACCTTC.

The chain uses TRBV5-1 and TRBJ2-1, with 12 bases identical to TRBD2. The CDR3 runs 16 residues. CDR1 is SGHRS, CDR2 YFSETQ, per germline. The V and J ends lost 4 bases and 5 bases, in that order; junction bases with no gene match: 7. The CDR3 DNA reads TGCGCCAGCAGCGCCCGACTAGCGGGGGCGAACAATGAGCAGTTCTTC. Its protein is CASSARLAGANNEQFF.

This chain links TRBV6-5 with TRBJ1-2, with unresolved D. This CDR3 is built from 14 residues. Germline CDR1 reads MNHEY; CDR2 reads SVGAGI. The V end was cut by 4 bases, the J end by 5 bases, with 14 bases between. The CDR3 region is CASSSVRDWYGYTF. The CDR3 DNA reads TGTGCCAGCAGTTCGGTACGGGATTGGTATGGCTACACCTTC.

The CDR3 reads CASRGGLSEKLFF. In nucleotides, the CDR3 is TGTGCCAGCCGAGGGGGCTTGAGTGAAAAACTGTTTTTT. The J gene is TRBJ1-4, the V gene TRBV19; 7 positions match TRBD1. Per the germline V gene, CDR1 is LNHDA and CDR2 is SQIVND (reference sequence). V shed 9 bases, J shed 7 bases, and the junction held 8 bases outside the gene matches. This CDR3 spans 13 amino acids.